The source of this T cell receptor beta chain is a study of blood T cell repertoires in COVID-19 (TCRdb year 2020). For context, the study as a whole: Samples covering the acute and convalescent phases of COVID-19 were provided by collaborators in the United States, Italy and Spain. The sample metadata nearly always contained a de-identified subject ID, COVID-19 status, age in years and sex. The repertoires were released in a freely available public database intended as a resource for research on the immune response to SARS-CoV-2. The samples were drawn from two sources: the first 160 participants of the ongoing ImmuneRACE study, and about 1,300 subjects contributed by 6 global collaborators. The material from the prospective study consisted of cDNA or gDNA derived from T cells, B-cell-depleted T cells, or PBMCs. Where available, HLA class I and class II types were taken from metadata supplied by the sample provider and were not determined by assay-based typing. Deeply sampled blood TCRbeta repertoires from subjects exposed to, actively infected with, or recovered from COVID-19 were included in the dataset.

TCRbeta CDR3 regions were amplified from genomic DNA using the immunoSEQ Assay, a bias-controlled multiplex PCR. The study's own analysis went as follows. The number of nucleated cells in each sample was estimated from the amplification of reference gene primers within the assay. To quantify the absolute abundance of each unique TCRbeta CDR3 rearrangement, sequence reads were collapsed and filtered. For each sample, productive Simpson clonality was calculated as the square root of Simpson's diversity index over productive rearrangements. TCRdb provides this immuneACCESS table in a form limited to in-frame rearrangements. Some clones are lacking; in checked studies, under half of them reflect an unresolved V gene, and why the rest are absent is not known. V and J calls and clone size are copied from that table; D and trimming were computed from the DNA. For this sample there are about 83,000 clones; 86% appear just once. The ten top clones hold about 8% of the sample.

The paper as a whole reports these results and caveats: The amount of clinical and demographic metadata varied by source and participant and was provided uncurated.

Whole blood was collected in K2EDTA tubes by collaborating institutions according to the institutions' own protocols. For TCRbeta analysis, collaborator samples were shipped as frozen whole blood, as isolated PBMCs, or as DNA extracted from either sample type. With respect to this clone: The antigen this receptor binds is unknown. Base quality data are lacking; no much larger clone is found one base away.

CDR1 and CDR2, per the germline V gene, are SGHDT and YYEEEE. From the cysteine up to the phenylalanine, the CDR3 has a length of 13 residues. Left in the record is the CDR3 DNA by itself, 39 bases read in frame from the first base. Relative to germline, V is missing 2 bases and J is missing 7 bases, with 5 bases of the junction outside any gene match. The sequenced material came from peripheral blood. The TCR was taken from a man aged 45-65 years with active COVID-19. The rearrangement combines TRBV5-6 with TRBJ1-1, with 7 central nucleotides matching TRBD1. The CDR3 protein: CASSFPQGLEAFF. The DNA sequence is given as TGTGCCAGCAGCTTTCCACAGGGGCTTGAAGCTTTCTTT.